This T cell receptor beta chain was sequenced in a study of shared clonotypes between healthy human individuals. Findings and caveats of the study: Only blood was sampled, and tissue TCR repertoires likely differ from blood ones. The diversity represented, both genetic and in exposure history, was limited by few donors.

Regarding this clone: Its antigen is not known.

CDR3 length equals 17 residues. V shed 3 bases and J shed 1 base, with 14 bases lying between them. Germline lookup yields CDR1 SGDLS and CDR2 YYNGEE. Method: immunoSEQ multiplex PCR; TCRdb's copy keeps in-frame clones and lacks some. The data contain 1.6 million or so clones, approximately 96% of them singletons. V is TRBV9 and J is TRBJ2-6, with D perhaps TRBD1 (6 bases). Sequencing used naive CD4+ T cells sorted from blood. The subset is: CD45RA+ positively selected. The TCR sequence derives from a man aged 25-45 years in good health. The CDR3 loop reads CASSAKLQGSGANVLTF. In DNA, the CDR3 is TGTGCCAGCAGCGCAAAGTTACAGGGATCTGGGGCCAACGTCCTGACTTTC.